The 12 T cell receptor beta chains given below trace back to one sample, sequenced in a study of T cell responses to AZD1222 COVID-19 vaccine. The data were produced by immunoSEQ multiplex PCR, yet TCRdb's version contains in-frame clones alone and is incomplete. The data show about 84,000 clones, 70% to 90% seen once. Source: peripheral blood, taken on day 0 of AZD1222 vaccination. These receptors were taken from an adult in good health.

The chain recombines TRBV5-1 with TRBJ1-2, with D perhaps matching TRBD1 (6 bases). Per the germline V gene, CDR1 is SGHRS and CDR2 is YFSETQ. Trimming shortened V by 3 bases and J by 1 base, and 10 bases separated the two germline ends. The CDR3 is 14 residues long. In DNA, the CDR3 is TGCGCCAGCAGCTGGGGACAAGTTAACTATGGCTACACCTTC. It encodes CASSWGQVNYGYTF. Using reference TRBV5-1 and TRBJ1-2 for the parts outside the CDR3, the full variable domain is KAGVTQTPRYLIKTRGQQVTLSCSPISGHRSVSWYQQTPGQGLQFLFEYFSETQRNKGNFPGRFSGRQFSNSRSEMNVSTLELGDSALYLCASSWGQVNYGYTFGSGTRLTVV.

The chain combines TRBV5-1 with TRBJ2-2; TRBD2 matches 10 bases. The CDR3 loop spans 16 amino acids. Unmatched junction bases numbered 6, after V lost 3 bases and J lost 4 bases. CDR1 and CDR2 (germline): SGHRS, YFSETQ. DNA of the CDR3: TGCGCCAGCAGCTCCCGGACTAGCGGAAGCACCGGGGAGCTGTTTTTT. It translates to CASSSRTSGSTGELFF.

CDR3 DNA: TGTGCCACCAGTGATTTCCCCTGGAGGCGCCAGCCCCAGCATTTT. Amino acids: CATSDFPWRRQPQHF. V and J are TRBV24-1 and TRBJ1-5; D is ambiguous. V was trimmed by 1 base and J by 7 bases, leaving 13 bases between them. The germline V gene has CDR1 KGHDR and CDR2 SFDVKD. This CDR3 contains 15 residues.

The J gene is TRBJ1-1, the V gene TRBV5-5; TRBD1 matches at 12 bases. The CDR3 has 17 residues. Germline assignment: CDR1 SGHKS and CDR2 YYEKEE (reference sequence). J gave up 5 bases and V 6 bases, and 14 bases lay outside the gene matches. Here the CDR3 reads CASTGPGQGARRTEAFF. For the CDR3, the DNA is TGTGCCAGCACCGGGCCGGGACAGGGGGCGCGAAGGACTGAAGCTTTCTTT.

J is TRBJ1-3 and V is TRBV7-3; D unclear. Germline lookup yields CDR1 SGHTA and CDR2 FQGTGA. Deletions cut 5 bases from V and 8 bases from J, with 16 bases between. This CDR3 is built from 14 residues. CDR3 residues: CASSKGGGRDTIYF. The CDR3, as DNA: TGTGCCAGCAGCAAGGGAGGCGGGAGGGACACCATATATTTT.

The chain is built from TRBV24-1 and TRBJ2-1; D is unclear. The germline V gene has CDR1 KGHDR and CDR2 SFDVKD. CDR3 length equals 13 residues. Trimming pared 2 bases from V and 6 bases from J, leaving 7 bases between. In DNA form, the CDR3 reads TGTGCCACCAGTGATTCTTGGGGCAATGAGCAGTTCTTC. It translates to CATSDSWGNEQFF.

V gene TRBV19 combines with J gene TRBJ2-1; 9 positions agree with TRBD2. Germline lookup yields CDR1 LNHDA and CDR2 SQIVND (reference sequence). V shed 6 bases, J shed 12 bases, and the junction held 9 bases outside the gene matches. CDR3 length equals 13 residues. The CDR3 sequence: CASRRREGQGQFF. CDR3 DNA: TGTGCCAGTAGGAGGCGGGAGGGCCAGGGGCAGTTCTTC.

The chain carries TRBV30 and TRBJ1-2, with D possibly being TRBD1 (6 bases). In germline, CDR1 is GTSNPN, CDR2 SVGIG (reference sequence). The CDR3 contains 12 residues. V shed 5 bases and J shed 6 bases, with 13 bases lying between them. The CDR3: CAWGGLGDGYTF. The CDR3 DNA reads TGTGCCTGGGGGGGGCTCGGTGATGGCTACACCTTC.

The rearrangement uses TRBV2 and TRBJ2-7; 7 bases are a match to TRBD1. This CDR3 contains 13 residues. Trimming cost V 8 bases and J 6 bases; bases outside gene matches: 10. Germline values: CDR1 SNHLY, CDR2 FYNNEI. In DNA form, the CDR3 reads TGTGCCAGCGGGACAGATCCTAGTAGCGAGCAGTACTTC. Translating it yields CASGTDPSSEQYF.

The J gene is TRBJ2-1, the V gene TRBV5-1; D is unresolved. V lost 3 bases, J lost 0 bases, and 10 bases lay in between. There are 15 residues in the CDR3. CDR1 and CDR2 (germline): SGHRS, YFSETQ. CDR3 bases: TGCGCCAGCAGCTCCGGGTATAGCTCCTACAATGAGCAGTTCTTC. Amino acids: CASSSGYSSYNEQFF.

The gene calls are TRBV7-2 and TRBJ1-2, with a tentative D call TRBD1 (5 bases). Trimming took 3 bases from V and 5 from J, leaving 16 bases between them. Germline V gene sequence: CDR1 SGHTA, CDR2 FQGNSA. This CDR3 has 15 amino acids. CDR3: CASSLAVGVLYGYTF. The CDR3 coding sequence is TGTGCCAGCAGCTTGGCGGTGGGGGTACTATATGGCTACACCTTC.

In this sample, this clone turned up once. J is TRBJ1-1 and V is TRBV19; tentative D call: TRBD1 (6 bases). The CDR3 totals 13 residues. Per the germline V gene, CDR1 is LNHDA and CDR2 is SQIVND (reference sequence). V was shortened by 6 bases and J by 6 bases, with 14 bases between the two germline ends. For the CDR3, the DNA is TGTGCCAGTAGCGGGGGGGCCCTATCTGAAGCTTTCTTT. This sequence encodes CASSGGALSEAFF.